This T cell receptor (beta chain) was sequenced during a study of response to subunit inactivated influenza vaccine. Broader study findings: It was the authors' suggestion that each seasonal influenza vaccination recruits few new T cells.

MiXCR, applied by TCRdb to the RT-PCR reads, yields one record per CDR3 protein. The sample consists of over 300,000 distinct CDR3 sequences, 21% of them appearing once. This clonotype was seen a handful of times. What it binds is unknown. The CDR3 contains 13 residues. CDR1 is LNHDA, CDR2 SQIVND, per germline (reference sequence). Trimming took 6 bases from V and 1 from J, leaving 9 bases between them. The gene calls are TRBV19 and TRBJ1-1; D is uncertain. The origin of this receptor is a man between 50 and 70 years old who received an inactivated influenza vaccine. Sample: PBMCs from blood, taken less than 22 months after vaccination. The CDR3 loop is CASRSPANTEAFF. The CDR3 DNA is TGTGCCAGTAGAAGTCCAGCGAACACTGAAGCTTTCTTT.